Detailed here is one T cell receptor (beta chain). Its antigen remains unidentified. Base qualities are not provided; no much larger clone lies one nucleotide away. The entry originates in a study of OX40 agonist ivuxolimab in advanced cancers. Background on the whole study: Ivuxolimab was an agonistic, fully human IgG2 monoclonal antibody directed against OX40 (CD134), a costimulatory receptor. Intravenous ivuxolimab was administered to patients every 2 weeks at six dose levels: 0.01, 0.1, 0.3, 1.5, 3 and 10 mg/kg. Of the approximately 53 patients in dose escalation, 19 had hepatocellular carcinoma, about 15 had melanoma, 9 had renal cell carcinoma and 9 had head and neck cancer. The dose-escalation cohort was roughly 83% male with a mean age of roughly 62 years, ranging from about 23 to 85. Patients were allowed to have had prior anti-PD-1, anti-PD-L1 or anti-CTLA-4 therapy, and around 40% of the dose-escalation patients had previously received checkpoint inhibitors. Partial responses occurred in three dose-escalation patients, of whom one had hepatocellular carcinoma and two had cutaneous melanoma. The point of sequencing TCRbeta in the periphery was to test whether ivuxolimab changed TCR sequence diversity and drove clonal T-cell expansion. The paper covers the monotherapy dose-escalation part of the phase I ivuxolimab trial, which included N = 52 patients. The research as a whole found: At doses of 0.1 to 3.0 mg/kg, clonal expansion of both CD4+ and CD8+ blood T cells was observed from baseline to week 6. Partial responders in the 0.1-3.0 mg/kg groups had among the lowest normalized peripheral clonal expansion, especially among CD8+ T cells. Which antigens the clonally expanded peripheral T cells were specific for was not determined. Low levels of normalized T-cell clonal expansion were also seen in some patients who did not respond. On average, CD8+ T cells showed more expanded clones than CD4+ T cells after ivuxolimab.

Patients with autoimmune disease history or receiving systemic immunosuppression were excluded from the trial. Peripheral blood for TCR sequencing was drawn from every dose cohort at baseline, at cycle 4 day 1 and at cycle 7 day 1. Samples came from an open-label, multicenter, first-in-human phase I dose-escalation trial of ivuxolimab. Adults with locally advanced or metastatic melanoma, renal cell carcinoma, hepatocellular carcinoma or head and neck squamous cell carcinoma were enrolled in the trial. Before TCR sequencing, CD4+ T cells and CD8+ T cells were sorted from peripheral blood as separate populations. Genomic DNA was extracted from sorted cells for sequencing of the TCRbeta CDR3 region. The immunoSEQ Assay was used for sequencing of TCRbeta CDR3 regions. Imported from immuneACCESS, the table was reduced by TCRdb to in-frame sequences with V and J called. These copies leave out some clones; in studies compared against another copy, an unresolved V gene accounts for under half, and the cause of the remainder is not known. The sample has approximately 50,000 clones on record, about 88% of them singletons. The ten largest clones capture 11% to 15% of the sample.

Trimming accounts for 0 bases at V and 6 bases at J, while the number of junction bases matched to no gene is 7. The germline V gene specifies LGHNA as CDR1 and YNFKEQ as CDR2. The CDR3 spans 15 residues, from the cysteine through the phenylalanine. Only the CDR3 part of the read is kept: 45 bases, read in frame from the first base. This receptor was identified in an adult with an advanced solid tumor such as melanoma, head and neck, liver or kidney cancer. The source was CD4+ or CD8+ T cells sorted from blood, collected in a trial of the OX40 agonist ivuxolimab. This chain joins TRBV4-2 to TRBJ1-1; TRBD1 matches 7 bases in the middle. The CDR3 protein: CASSQEEGAGAEAFF. In nucleotide form, the sequence is TGTGCCAGCAGCCAAGAAGAGGGGGCAGGCGCTGAAGCTTTCTTT.